These T cell receptor beta chains were read from a single sample in a study of shared T cell receptors in the human thymus. Clones were sequenced by immunoSEQ multiplex PCR, and TCRdb holds only the in-frame ones, with some missing. The table shows hundreds of thousands of clones, with roughly 94% occurring only once. Sequenced material: thymocytes. Receptors were obtained from a human donor. Each CDR3 is given with its conserved first and last residue. D genes are given only for firm matches.

>TRBJ1-5|.|TRBV27
CASSSTNCNQPQHF
>TRBJ2-7|.|TRBV14
CASSQRPTLLSSYEQYF
>TRBJ2-1|TRBD2|TRBV19
CASKLSGRSHEQFF
>TRBJ1-5|.|TRBV18
CASSRTEINQPQHF
>TRBJ2-7|.|TRBV5-6
CASSFPTVPYEQYF
>TRBJ2-3|TRBD2|TRBV7-2
CASSLERRGGGRAFHTQYF
>TRBJ2-3|TRBD2|TRBV15
CATSRGGGRITDTQYF
>TRBJ2-3|TRBD2|TRBV4-1
CASRTSGRPTDTQYF
>TRBJ2-7|.|TRBV7-2
CASSRVDSGSSYEQYF
>TRBJ2-5|TRBD1|TRBV14
CASSHGTGALETQYF
>TRBJ2-5|TRBD2|TRBV7-6
CASSLELAGGRALRQETQYF
>TRBJ2-1|TRBD1|TRBV7-2
CASSSPGQAYNEQFF
>TRBJ2-2|.|TRBV6-6
CASSITGNTGELFF
>TRBJ1-1|.|TRBV6-5
CASRQPLNTEAFF
>TRBJ1-2|.|TRBV6-4
CASSEQEHPNYGYTF
>TRBJ1-5|.|TRBV7-8
CASSLGQLNLGAQNQPQHF
>TRBJ2-5|TRBD2|TRBV9
CASSVGPSGRRGETQYF
>TRBJ2-2|.|TRBV5-1
CASSLGDRHTGELFF
>TRBJ2-1|TRBD2|TRBV5-4
CASSSGGGEQFF
>TRBJ2-7|TRBD2|TRBV28
CASSDREVKPGGEQYF
>TRBJ1-1|TRBD1|TRBV9
CASNDKGANEAFF
>TRBJ1-5|.|TRBV5-8
CASSLVSYQPQHF
>TRBJ2-1|.|TRBV11-2
CASSLYLYEQFF
>TRBJ2-7|TRBD2|TRBV28
CASSFRLAGAKAPYEQYF
>TRBJ2-7|.|TRBV15
CATSTPVRVLSYEQYF
>TRBJ1-4|.|TRBV27
CASSNHSAEKLFF
>TRBJ2-4|TRBD1|TRBV2
CASSVVTGGPLAKNIQYF
>TRBJ2-3|.|TRBV15
CATSRGGGDTQYF
>TRBJ2-7|TRBD2|TRBV15
CATSREGTRATYEQYF
>TRBJ1-2|.|TRBV27
CASGPGRMLYGYTF
>TRBJ2-3|.|TRBV2
CASSPDTQYF
>TRBJ2-3|.|TRBV11-2
CASSPGAGSDTQYF
>TRBJ1-2|.|TRBV15
CATSRDRSGDYGYTF
>TRBJ2-5|.|TRBV28
CASSSRHGKQETQYF
>TRBJ2-7|TRBD1|TRBV11-2
CASSFGMDRSRLVCEQYF
>TRBJ2-7|TRBD1|TRBV28
CASSPNRDSPYEQYF
>TRBJ2-1|TRBD2|TRBV11-3
CASSLSGSCVNEQFF
>TRBJ2-7|TRBD2|TRBV28
CASSCKLGGSVYEQYF
>TRBJ2-2|.|TRBV9
CASSPGGRYTGELFF
>TRBJ1-1|.|TRBV27
CATSGVRGGVEAFF
>TRBJ1-3|TRBD1|TRBV28
CASSAGQGRNTIYF
>TRBJ1-1|TRBD1|TRBV7-9
CASSFGQVGTEAFF
>TRBJ2-1|.|TRBV11-2
CASSLPVGGFGGSYNEQFF
>TRBJ1-1|TRBD1|TRBV28
CASSPLGTGFEAFF
>TRBJ2-1|TRBD2|TRBV25-1
CASGKTSGRVDEQFF
>TRBJ2-1|.|TRBV19
CASSIRRDKIPSYNEQFF
>TRBJ2-2|.|TRBV19
CASSMDSGGRTGELFF
>TRBJ2-5|TRBD2|TRBV25-1
CASSGITSGRVRTQYF
>TRBJ2-7|TRBD1|TRBV27
CASSFANRDRGRYEQYF
>TRBJ2-5|.|TRBV5-4
CASSSNRQVEEETQYF
>TRBJ2-7|.|TRBV5-1
CASSRLARARDGDYEQYF
>TRBJ2-3|.|TRBV30
CAWSVGQGTDTQYF
>TRBJ1-4|.|TRBV11-3
CASSLDRGHLPVDEKLFF